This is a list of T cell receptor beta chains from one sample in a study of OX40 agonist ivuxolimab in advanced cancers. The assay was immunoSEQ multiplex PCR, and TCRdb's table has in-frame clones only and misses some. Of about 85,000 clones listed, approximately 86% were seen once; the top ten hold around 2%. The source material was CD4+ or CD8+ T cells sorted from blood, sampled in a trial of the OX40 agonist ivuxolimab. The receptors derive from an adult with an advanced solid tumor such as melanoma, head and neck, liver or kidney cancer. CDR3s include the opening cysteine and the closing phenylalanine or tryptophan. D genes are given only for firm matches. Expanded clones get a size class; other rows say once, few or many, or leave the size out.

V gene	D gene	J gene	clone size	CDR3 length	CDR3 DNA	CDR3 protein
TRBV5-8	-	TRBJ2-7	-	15	TGTGCCAGCAGCTTGGTGGGGGCCGATTCCTACGAGCAGTACTTC	CASSLVGADSYEQYF
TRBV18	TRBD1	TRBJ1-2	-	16	TGTGCCAGCTCACCAACTGCTGAACAGGGGAACTATGGCTACACCTTC	CASSPTAEQGNYGYTF
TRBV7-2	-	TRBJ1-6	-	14	TGTGCCAGCAGCTGGGACGGTCTATCTTCACCCCTCCACTTT	CASSWDGLSSPLHF
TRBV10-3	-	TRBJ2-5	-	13	TGTGCCATCACATCGGGACGTGGGGAGACCCAGTACTTC	CAITSGRGETQYF
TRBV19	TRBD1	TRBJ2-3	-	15	TGTGCCAGTAGTGACAGGGGGGTCTCGACAGATACGCAGTATTTT	CASSDRGVSTDTQYF
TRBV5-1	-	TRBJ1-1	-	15	TGCGCCAGCAGCTCGGGGGGCGCCGGGAACACTGAAGCTTTCTTT	CASSSGGAGNTEAFF
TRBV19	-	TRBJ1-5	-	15	TGTGCCAGTAGTTCACAGGTGCATAGCAATCAGCCCCAGCATTTT	CASSSQVHSNQPQHF
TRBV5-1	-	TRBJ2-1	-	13	TGCGCCAGCAGCTTGGTAGGGGCGCGGGAGCAGTTCTTC	CASSLVGAREQFF
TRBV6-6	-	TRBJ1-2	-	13	TGTGCCAGCAGTGCAGGGGCTAACTATGGCTACACCTTC	CASSAGANYGYTF
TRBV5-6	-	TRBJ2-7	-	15	TGTGCCAGCAGCTGGGTGGCGCGGGATTCCTACGAGCAGTACTTC	CASSWVARDSYEQYF
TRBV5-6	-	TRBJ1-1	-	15	TGTGCCAGCAGCTCTGTCGGTGCGGGGGACACTGAAGCTTTCTTT	CASSSVGAGDTEAFF
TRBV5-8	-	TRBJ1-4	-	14	TGTGCCAGCAGCTTGGTTCTCTCGGGTGAAAAACTGTTTTTT	CASSLVLSGEKLFF
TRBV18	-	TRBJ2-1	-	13	TGTGCCAGCTCACCACCGGTCCACCTTCAGCAGTTCTTC	CASSPPVHLQQFF
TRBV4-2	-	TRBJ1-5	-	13	TGTGCCAGCAGCCAAGATTTGCTTCAGCCCCAGCATTTT	CASSQDLLQPQHF
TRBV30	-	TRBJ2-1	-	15	TGTGCCTGGAGGGGTTTGTGGGGGGCGGACAATGAGCAGTTCTTC	CAWRGLWGADNEQFF
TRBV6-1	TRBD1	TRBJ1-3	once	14	TGTGCCAGCATTCCGACAGGGTTTGGAAACACCATATATTTT	CASIPTGFGNTIYF
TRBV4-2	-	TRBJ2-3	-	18	TGTGCCAGCAGCCAATTCTTTTCTGGGGGGCCGAGGACAGATACGCAGTATTTT	CASSQFFSGGPRTDTQYF
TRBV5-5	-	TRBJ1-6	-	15	TGTGCCAGCAGCGGGGGGAAGAAAGAGAATTCACCCCTCCACTTT	CASSGGKKENSPLHF
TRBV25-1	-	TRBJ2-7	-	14	TGTGCCAGCAGTGACCTAGGGCTAGACCCCGAGCAGTACTTC	CASSDLGLDPEQYF
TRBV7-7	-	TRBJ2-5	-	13	TGTGCCAGCAGCTTGACACTGCAAGAGACCCAGTACTTC	CASSLTLQETQYF
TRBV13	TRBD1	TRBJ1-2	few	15	TGTGCCAGCAGCCCTGGACAGGGGGACGCCTATGGCTACACCTTC	CASSPGQGDAYGYTF
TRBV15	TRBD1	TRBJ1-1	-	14	TGTGCCACCAGAAAGGGACAGGCGAACACTGAAGCTTTCTTT	CATRKGQANTEAFF
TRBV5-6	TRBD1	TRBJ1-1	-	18	TGTGCCAGCAGCCCGGGACAGGTTCAATTTCCGATGAACACTGAAGCTTTCTTT	CASSPGQVQFPMNTEAFF
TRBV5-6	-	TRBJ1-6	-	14	TGTGCCAGCAGCTTGATGGCAGCAAATTCACCCCTCCACTTT	CASSLMAANSPLHF
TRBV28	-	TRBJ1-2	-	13	TGTGCCAGCAGTTTGCAAGGGAACTATGGCTACACCTTC	CASSLQGNYGYTF
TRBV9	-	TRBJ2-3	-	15	TGTGCCAGCACCCGGTTCCAGAGGAGCACAGATACGCAGTATTTT	CASTRFQRSTDTQYF
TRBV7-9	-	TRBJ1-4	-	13	TGTGCCAGCAGCTTAGGGGGTCCAGAAAAACTGTTTTTT	CASSLGGPEKLFF
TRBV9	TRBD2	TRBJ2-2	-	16	TGTGCCAGCAGCCCGAAGCGGGGGAGAACCACCGGGGAGCTGTTTTTT	CASSPKRGRTTGELFF
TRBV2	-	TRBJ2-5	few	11	TGTGCCAGCACGGGGGAAGAGACCCAGTACTTC	CASTGEETQYF
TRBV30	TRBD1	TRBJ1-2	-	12	TGTGCCTGGAATCCCAGGGGGCTGGGCTACACCTTC	CAWNPRGLGYTF
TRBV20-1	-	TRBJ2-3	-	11	TGCAGTGCTAGAATCTCTGATACGCAGTATTTT	CSARISDTQYF
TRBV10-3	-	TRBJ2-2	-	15	TGTGCCATCAGTGAGGCAGGACCTGACACCGGGGAGCTGTTTTTT	CAISEAGPDTGELFF
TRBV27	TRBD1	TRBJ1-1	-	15	TGTGCCAGCTCTGTACGGACAGGGTTGAACACTGAAGCTTTCTTT	CASSVRTGLNTEAFF
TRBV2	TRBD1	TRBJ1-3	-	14	TGTGCCAGCAGTTGGGACAGGGGAGAGAACACCATATATTTT	CASSWDRGENTIYF
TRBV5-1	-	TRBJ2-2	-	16	TGCGCCAGCAGGCCGGATTGGCGGGTCAACACCGGGGAGCTGTTTTTT	CASRPDWRVNTGELFF
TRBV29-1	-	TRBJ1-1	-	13	TGCAGCGTTGAAGAGTTCAAGAACACTGAAGCTTTCTTT	CSVEEFKNTEAFF
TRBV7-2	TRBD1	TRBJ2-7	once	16	TGTGCCAGCAGCCGGACCGGGACAGGGGTTGTCTACGAGCAGTACTTC	CASSRTGTGVVYEQYF
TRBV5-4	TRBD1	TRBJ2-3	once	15	TGTGCCAGCAGCTTGGGGGGACAGGACACAGATACGCAGTATTTT	CASSLGGQDTDTQYF
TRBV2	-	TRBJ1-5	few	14	TGTGCCAGCAACCTTCAGGGTAGCAATCAGCCCCAGCATTTT	CASNLQGSNQPQHF
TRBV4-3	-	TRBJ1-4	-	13	TGCGCCAGCAGCCAAGGGAACGATGAAAAACTGTTTTTT	CASSQGNDEKLFF
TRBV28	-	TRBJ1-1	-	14	TGTGCCAGCAGTTCTCAAAGGGATCGGGTTGAAGCTTTCTTT	CASSSQRDRVEAFF
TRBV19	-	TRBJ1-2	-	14	TGTGCCAGTCTCAGCACGGGGGCCGGTTATGGCTACACCTTC	CASLSTGAGYGYTF